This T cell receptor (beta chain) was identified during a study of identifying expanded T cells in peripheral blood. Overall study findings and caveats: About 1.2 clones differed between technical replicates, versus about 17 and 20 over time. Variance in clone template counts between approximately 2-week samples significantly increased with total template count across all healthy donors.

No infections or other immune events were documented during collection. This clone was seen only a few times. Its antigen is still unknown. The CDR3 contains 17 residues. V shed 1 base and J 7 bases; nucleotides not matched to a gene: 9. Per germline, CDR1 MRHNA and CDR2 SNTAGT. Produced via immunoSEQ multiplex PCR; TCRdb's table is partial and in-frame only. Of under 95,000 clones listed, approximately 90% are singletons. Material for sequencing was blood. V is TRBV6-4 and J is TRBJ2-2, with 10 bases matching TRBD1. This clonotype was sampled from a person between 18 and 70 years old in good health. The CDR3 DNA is TGTGCCAGCAGTGACTGGGACCAAGGACAGGGGGTCGGGGAGCTGTTTTTT. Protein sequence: CASSDWDQGQGVGELFF.